The 6 T cell receptor beta chains in this list originate from one sample, sequenced in a study of shared clonotypes between healthy human individuals. Measured with immunoSEQ multiplex PCR; TCRdb has only the in-frame clones, and not every one. The table lists roughly 2.2 million clones, 85% to 95% of them singletons. Input material: naive CD4+ T cells from PBMCs. The subset denotes: CD45RA+ positively selected. The receptors were sampled from a man between 18 and 29 years old in good health. Some clones in this sample may be carry-over from other donors' samples.

The gene calls are TRBV15 and TRBJ2-2; the match to TRBD2 covers 7 bases. The CDR3 has 18 amino acids. In germline, CDR1 is LNHNV, CDR2 YYDKDF (reference sequence). V lost 3 bases and J lost 5; bases outside the gene matches: 15. In nucleotides, the CDR3 is TGTGCCACCAGCAGGACTCTAGCGGAGGGGTTGGGTACCGGGGAGCTGTTTTTT. This sequence encodes CATSRTLAEGLGTGELFF.

The gene calls are TRBV5-1 and TRBJ2-7, with 8 bases identical to TRBD1. The germline gives CDR1 SGHRS, CDR2 YFSETQ. This CDR3 has 15 residues. V shed 3 bases, J shed 3 bases, and the junction held 8 bases outside the gene matches. The CDR3 spells CASSYGQGRIYEQYF. DNA for the CDR3: TGCGCCAGCAGCTATGGACAGGGTAGGATCTACGAGCAGTACTTC.

The V call is TRBV27, the J call TRBJ1-5; D not resolved. From germline, CDR1 is MNHEY and CDR2 SMNVEV (reference sequence). The CDR3 is 16 amino acids. Between the trimmed V and J ends, which lost 5 bases and 0 bases, there was a span of 14 bases. The CDR3 region has the DNA TGTGCCAGCAGTCCCCACAGCCTCTATAGCAATCAGCCCCAGCATTTT. It encodes CASSPHSLYSNQPQHF.

In the case of this clone: Other DNA sequences in this sample translate to the same CDR3. This chain links TRBV20-1 with TRBJ2-1; no clear D. The CDR3 has 11 residues. Germline V gives CDR1 DFQATT, CDR2 SNEGSKA (reference sequence). The V and J ends lost 3 bases and 6 bases respectively, with 6 bases between them. CDR3 in DNA: TGCAGTGCTAGCGGCACCAATGAGCAGTTCTTC. Amino acid sequence: CSASGTNEQFF.

Comments on this clone: Other DNA sequences in this sample translate to the same CDR3. CDR3 region: CSGDRGGTDTQYF. In nucleotides, the CDR3 is TGCAGCGGGGACCGGGGGGGCACAGATACGCAGTATTTT. The gene calls are TRBV29-1 and TRBJ2-3; 7 nucleotides align to TRBD2. Germline V gene sequence: CDR1 SQVTM, CDR2 ANQGSEA. The CDR3 spans 13 residues. J was trimmed by 1 base and V by 7 bases; bases with no gene match: 5.

CDR3 sequence reads: CASSLVSGGPGTDTQYF. Here the CDR3 DNA reads TGTGCCAGCAGCTTGGTATCGGGAGGGCCGGGCACAGATACGCAGTATTTT. The chain employs TRBV5-4 and TRBJ2-3; 8 nucleotides align to TRBD2. The CDR3 has 17 residues. Germline V gene lookup returns CDR1 SGHNT and CDR2 YYREEE (reference sequence). V shed 0 bases and J 1 base; nucleotides not matched to a gene: 7.